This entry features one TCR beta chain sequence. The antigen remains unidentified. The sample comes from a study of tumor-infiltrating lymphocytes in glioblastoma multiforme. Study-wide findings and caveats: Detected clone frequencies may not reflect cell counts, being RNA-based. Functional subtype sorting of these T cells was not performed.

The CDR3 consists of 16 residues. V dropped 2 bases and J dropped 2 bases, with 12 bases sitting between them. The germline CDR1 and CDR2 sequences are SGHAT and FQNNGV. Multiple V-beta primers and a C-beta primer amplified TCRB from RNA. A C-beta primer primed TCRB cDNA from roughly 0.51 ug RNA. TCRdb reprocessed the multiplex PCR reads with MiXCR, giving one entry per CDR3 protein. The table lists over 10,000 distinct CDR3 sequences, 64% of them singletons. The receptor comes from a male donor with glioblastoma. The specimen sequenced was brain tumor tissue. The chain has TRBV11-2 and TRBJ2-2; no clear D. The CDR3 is CASSLLGQINTGELFF. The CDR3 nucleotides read TGTGCCAGCAGCTTATTAGGTCAGATAAACACCGGGGAGCTGTTTTTT.